Detailed here is one T cell receptor (beta chain). Original analysis: Researchers report that nucleated cell counts were estimated from reference gene primer amplification. The assay was immunoSEQ multiplex PCR, and TCRdb's table has in-frame clones only and misses some. V, J and clone size were drawn from that table, and D and trimming were deduced from the DNA. The sample lists about 96,000 clones; around 80% were seen once. The record originates from a study of blood T cell repertoires in COVID-19. At the level of the study: Material from acute and convalescent COVID-19 was sourced from the United States, Italy and Spain. PBMCs, B-cell-depleted T cells, or T cells were the source of the cDNA or gDNA that made up the material.

This TCR was recovered from a man aged 50 or older who had recovered from COVID-19. What was sequenced was peripheral blood.

CDR3 sequence (DNA): TGTGCCAGCAGCGATACTCCGGGACAGCTTGACTACACCTTC. It codes for CASSDTPGQLDYTF. This sequence joins TRBV3-1 (or the pseudogene TRBV3-2) and TRBJ1-2, with TRBD1 matching over 7 bases. This CDR3 is built from 14 residues. The germline CDR1 and CDR2 sequences are LGHDT and YNNKEL (reference sequence). J lost 10 bases, V lost 5 bases, and 13 bases had no gene match.